Sequencing of this T cell receptor beta chain was carried out in a study of T cell responses to AZD1222 COVID-19 vaccine. The assay was immunoSEQ multiplex PCR, and TCRdb's table has in-frame clones only and misses some. Here the sample spans about 45,000 clones, approximately 90% being singletons. The length of the CDR3 is 14 residues. J gave up 4 bases and V 6 bases, and 5 bases lay outside the gene matches. Per the germline V gene, CDR1 is WSHSY and CDR2 is SAAADI. V is TRBV10-2 and J is TRBJ2-7; 11 bases are a match to TRBD1. Material: peripheral blood, obtained 28 days after the second AZD1222 dose. This TCR derives from an adult who received the AZD1222 COVID-19 vaccine. CDR3 amino acids: CASRLGQGAYEQYF. The CDR3 bases are TGCGCCAGCAGACTCGGACAGGGGGCGTACGAGCAGTACTTC.